Given below is one T cell receptor (beta chain) in context. Its antigen remains unidentified. The data originate from a study of T-cell reconstitution after alpha-beta-depleted transplantation in children. Study-level points and caveats: Diversity and T-cell counts at one year after transplant derived mostly from new T cells. After transplant, at about two months, alpha-beta T cells were reportedly derived from several hundred expanded graft clones. Where some patients showed high TCRbeta diversity at day 60, it came from recipient T cells and thymic progenitors that had survived.

Molecular barcoding with unique molecular identifiers was used for the TCRbeta library. TCRdb recomputed calls from the PCR reads with MiXCR, one row per CDR3 protein. Of about 980,000 distinct CDR3 sequences in the sample, less than 30% are singletons; the top ten hold 25% to 35%. Germline loops: CDR1 SGHTA, CDR2 FQGNSA. Between the trimmed V and J ends, which lost 2 bases and 4 bases, there was a span of 14 bases. CDR3 length: 15 residues. This material consisted of PBMCs, mostly from graft donor cells, taken 360 days after TCRalphabeta/CD19-depleted stem cell transplant. This clonotype was sampled from a boy younger than two who had a stem cell transplant for SCID, so the T cells may come from the graft donor. The rearrangement joins TRBV7-2 to TRBJ1-2, with D possibly matching TRBD1 (6 bases). CDR3 coding DNA: TGTGCCAGCAGCTTACCCTTCAGGGGACTCTATGGCTACACCTTC. Residues: CASSLPFRGLYGYTF. Supplemented by reference TRBV7-2 and TRBJ1-2, the full variable domain reads GAGVSQSPSNKVTEKGKDVELRCDPISGHTALYWYRQSLGQGLEFLIYFQGNSAPDKSGLPSDRFSAERTGGSVSTLTIQRTQQEDSAVYLCASSLPFRGLYGYTFGSGTRLTVV.